One and the same sample provided the 26 T cell receptor beta chains below, sequenced in a study of regulatory T cells in long-lasting Graves disease. Time point given: newly diagnosed GD, antithyroid drugs for less than 3 months. Preparation of the TCR library used RNA extracted from PBMCs. According to the study, TCR beta libraries were built with iRepertoire HTBI primers and CDR3-region Arm-PCR. TCRdb independently ran MiXCR on the multiplex PCR reads; one entry per CDR3 protein. This sample yields some 560,000 distinct CDR3 sequences, of which about 16% are seen a single time; 25% belongs to the top ten. The sample was also linked to a second study, of T cells in Graves' hyperthyroidism and ophthalmopathy.

This material consisted of peripheral blood mononuclear cells (PBMCs), taken at new diagnosis, from a patient treated with antithyroid drugs. The receptor source for this set is a woman aged 35-65 years with Graves disease.

Only a few counts were recorded for this clonotype. This rearrangement joins TRBV6-1 to TRBJ1-6; 7 bases match TRBD1. J gave up 5 bases and V 6 bases, and 7 bases lay outside the gene matches. This CDR3 contains 15 residues. Germline V gene data show CDR1 as MNHNS and CDR2 as SASEGT. The CDR3 is CASRAPGTDNSPLHF. DNA of the CDR3: TGTGCCAGCAGAGCCCCCGGGACAGATAATTCACCCCTCCACTTT.

This clonotype occurred many times. CDR3 coding DNA: TGTGCCAGCAGCTTATTAGGCAGTAACTATGGCTACACCTTC. Translating it yields CASSLLGSNYGYTF. The genes are TRBV7-2 and TRBJ1-2; D unclear. The CDR3 is 14 amino acids. The germline CDR1 and CDR2 sequences are SGHTA and FQGNSA. V was clipped by 2 bases and J by 1 base, with 8 bases between them.

On this clonotype: A read error is possible here, since a much larger clone lies one base away. The rearrangement joins TRBV2 to TRBJ1-1; no clear D. The germline V gene has CDR1 SNHLY and CDR2 FYNNEI. This CDR3 has 14 amino acids. V was clipped by 6 bases and J by 4 bases, with 15 bases between them. The CDR3 region has the DNA TGTGCCAGCAGCATGAAGGATTGGAGCACTGAAGCTTTCTTT. It is translated as CASSMKDWSTEAFF. The full variable domain, in which reference TRBV2 and TRBJ1-1 provide the parts outside the CDR3, is EPEVTQTPSHQVTQMGQEVILRCVPISNHLYFYWYRQILGQKVEFLVSFYNNEISEKSEIFDDQFSVERPDGSNFTLKIRSTKLEDSAMYFCASSMKDWSTEAFFGQGTRLTVV.

The V gene is TRBV4-1, the J gene TRBJ1-3; D unclear. The CDR3 totals 14 residues. V lost 2 bases, J lost 4 bases, and 9 bases lay in between. In germline, CDR1 is MGHRA, CDR2 YSYEKL. The CDR3 DNA follows: TGCGCCAGCAGCCAAAGGGTGGAGGGAAACACCATATATTTT. This codes for CASSQRVEGNTIYF.

A word on this clonotype: Sequence at one end of the junction differs from germline and may be a read error. The chain carries TRBV19 and TRBJ1-2; a possible D gene is TRBD1 (6 bases). The length of the CDR3 is 13 residues. Per the germline V gene, CDR1 is LNHDA and CDR2 is SQIVND (reference sequence). CDR3 residues: CASRIGQSYGYTF. The DNA of the CDR3 is TGTGCCAGTAGAATAGGACAGTCCTATGGCTACACCTTC.

In its sample, this clonotype was seen many times. The chain uses TRBV12-3 or TRBV12-4 and TRBJ1-5; D not resolved. The CDR3 runs 14 residues. Trimming stripped 3 bases from V and 3 bases from J, with 9 bases between. Here the CDR3 DNA reads TGTGCCAGCAGTTTGTACAGTTTCAATCAGCCCCAGCATTTT. This translates into CASSLYSFNQPQHF.

The sample holds a few counts of this clonotype. The chain joins TRBV5-1 to TRBJ2-3; a possible D gene is TRBD1 (5 bases). Trimming shortened V by 6 bases and J by 0 bases, and 14 bases separated the two germline ends. Germline V gene sequence: CDR1 SGHRS, CDR2 YFSETQ. The CDR3 consists of 15 residues. This chain's CDR3 is CASKAPGKSTDTQYF. CDR3 coding DNA: TGCGCCAGCAAAGCCCCAGGGAAAAGCACAGATACGCAGTATTTT.

This clonotype has a count of ten or more. The chain uses TRBV5-1 and TRBJ2-3; weak D call: TRBD2 (6 bases). CDR3 length: 15 residues. V was trimmed by 4 bases and J by 6 bases, leaving 18 bases between them. Germline V gene sequence: CDR1 SGHRS, CDR2 YFSETQ. CDR3 loop: CASSVSRGTSDTQYF. CDR3 DNA: TGCGCCAGCAGCGTCTCTCGCGGGACGTCGGATACGCAGTATTTT.

This clonotype occurred a few times. The chain joins TRBV28 to TRBJ1-6; no reliable D call. The ends were cut back, 2 bases at V and 8 bases at J, with 4 bases in the middle. This CDR3 is 12 amino acids long. Germline V CDR1 and CDR2: MDHEN, SYDVKM. The CDR3, as DNA: TGTGCCAGCAGTTTAAAGGATTCACCCCTCCACTTT. Its protein is CASSLKDSPLHF.

This clonotype was found a few times. The V and J genes are TRBV28 and TRBJ2-3, with D unresolved. V lost 6 bases, J lost 0 bases, and 16 bases lay in between. Germline V CDR1 and CDR2: MDHEN, SYDVKM. This CDR3 contains 16 residues. The CDR3 region is CASSGTEISSTDTQYF. CDR3 coding DNA: TGTGCCAGCAGCGGAACAGAGATTTCTAGCACAGATACGCAGTATTTT.

At least ten counts were recorded for this clonotype. The rearrangement joins TRBV2 to TRBJ1-2; 7 bases fit TRBD1. This CDR3 has 12 amino acids. The germline V gene has CDR1 SNHLY and CDR2 FYNNEI. After removal of 8 bases from V and 5 bases from J, the junction contained 5 bases not matched to a gene. The CDR3 here is CASWDSLYGYTF. The CDR3 region has the DNA TGTGCCAGCTGGGACAGCTTATATGGCTACACCTTC.

This clonotype was seen only a few times. The chain employs TRBV29-1 and TRBJ2-7; unclear D gene. The CDR3 has 13 residues. Germline CDR1 and CDR2: SQVTM and ANQGSEA. Between the trimmed V and J ends, which lost 4 bases and 0 bases, there was a span of 10 bases. In DNA, the CDR3 is TGCAGCGTTGTAGCAGAAACCTCCTACGAGCAGTACTTC. This gives the protein CSVVAETSYEQYF.

This clonotype was seen a handful of times. In nucleotides, the CDR3 is TGTGCCAGTACCCCTACTCATCGGACAGGGAACAATCAGCCCCAGCATTTT. This gives the protein CASTPTHRTGNNQPQHF. The chain has TRBV19 and TRBJ1-5; 8 bases agree with TRBD1. This CDR3 has 17 amino acids. The V segment lost 7 bases and the J segment 3 bases; nucleotides outside the gene matches: 14. The germline V gene has CDR1 LNHDA and CDR2 SQIVND (reference sequence).

This clonotype was seen ten or more times. CDR3 sequence: CASSEISYGYTF. DNA for the CDR3: TGTGCCAGCAGTGAAATTTCGTATGGCTACACCTTC. This chain uses TRBV6-1 with TRBJ1-2, with D hard to call. The V gene lost 2 bases and the J gene lost 5 bases, with 6 bases spanning the gap. Germline values: CDR1 MNHNS, CDR2 SASEGT. This CDR3 region has 12 residues.

The chain is built from TRBV15 and TRBJ1-2; 10 positions agree with TRBD1. With 9 bases clipped from V and 4 bases from J, the junction kept 8 bases outside the gene matches. The germline CDR1 and CDR2 sequences are LNHNV and YYDKDF (reference sequence). The CDR3 extends over 14 amino acids. The CDR3: CATVRDRGPYGYTF. The CDR3 bases are TGTGCCACAGTCCGGGACAGGGGACCCTATGGCTACACCTTC.

This clonotype was detected only a few times. V usage is TRBV6-1 and J usage is TRBJ1-2; D call uncertain. This CDR3 is built from 13 residues. The V gene's germline CDR1 is MNHNS and CDR2 SASEGT. The V end was cut by 4 bases, the J end by 7 bases, with 13 bases between. The CDR3 DNA follows: TGTGCCAGCAGTGTAGGTTCGGTCAGTGGCTACACCTTC. Protein sequence: CASSVGSVSGYTF.

The rearrangement uses TRBV24-1 and TRBJ2-5, with 10 bases fitting TRBD1. Germline CDR1 and CDR2: KGHDR and SFDVKD. The V and J ends lost 1 base and 5 bases, in that order; junction bases with no gene match: 3. The CDR3 length is 15 residues. The CDR3 sequence: CATSDFGTGEETQYF. The CDR3, as DNA: TGTGCCACCAGTGATTTTGGGACAGGGGAGGAGACCCAGTACTTC.

This clonotype was observed many times. This chain joins TRBV28 and TRBJ2-7; the D gene could be TRBD1 or TRBD2 (6 bases each). The germline V gene has CDR1 MDHEN and CDR2 SYDVKM. V was pared by 3 bases and J by 1 base, with 10 bases between. The CDR3 loop spans 14 amino acids. The CDR3 here is CASSFEGGSYEQYF. CDR3 nucleotides: TGTGCCAGCAGTTTTGAAGGGGGGTCCTACGAGCAGTACTTC.

This clonotype has at least ten counts. The chain recombines TRBV5-1 with TRBJ2-7; D gene uncertain. Trimming removed 0 bases at V and 3 bases at J, with 13 bases between. The CDR3 totals 15 residues. Per germline, CDR1 SGHRS and CDR2 YFSETQ. In DNA, the CDR3 is TGCGCCAGCAGCTTGGGACGGATAGGGCTCTACGAGCAGTACTTC. It is translated as CASSLGRIGLYEQYF. Looking up the rest from reference TRBV5-1 and TRBJ2-7 gives the full variable domain: KAGVTQTPRYLIKTRGQQVTLSCSPISGHRSVSWYQQTPGQGLQFLFEYFSETQRNKGNFPGRFSGRQFSNSRSEMNVSTLELGDSALYLCASSLGRIGLYEQYFGPGTRLTVT.

The chain is built from TRBV10-3 and TRBJ2-2; either TRBD1 or TRBD2 may supply D (5 bases each). The V end was cut by 7 bases, the J end by 5 bases, with 17 bases between. This CDR3 region has 15 residues. CDR1 and CDR2 (germline): ENHRY, SYGVKD. CDR3: CAITRDVPGTGELFF. In nucleotides, the CDR3 is TGTGCCATCACCCGGGACGTCCCGGGGACCGGGGAGCTGTTTTTT.

About this clonotype itself: This CDR3 fails to terminate in the conserved phenylalanine or tryptophan, so it likely reflects a read error. The chain combines TRBV19 with TRBJ1-1; D might be TRBD1 (6 bases). There are 16 residues in the CDR3. Between the trimmed V and J ends, which lost 11 bases and 5 bases, there was a span of 27 bases. Per germline, CDR1 LNHDA and CDR2 SQIVND (reference sequence). The CDR3 nucleotides are TGTGCCTCTTGCAGTGGCAGGGGTTTATTGGAAACTGAAGCTTTCCTT. This sequence encodes CASCSGRGLLETEAFL.

The J gene is TRBJ1-2, the V gene TRBV7-2, with TRBD1 as a possible D gene (5 bases). Trimming took off 1 base at V and 4 bases at J, with 13 bases between the two ends. The CDR3 has 15 residues. Germline loops: CDR1 SGHTA, CDR2 FQGNSA. The CDR3 DNA follows: TGTGCCAGCAGCTTAGGGCCGGGGGGAACCTATGGCTACACCTTC. Translation: CASSLGPGGTYGYTF.

V usage is TRBV15 and J usage is TRBJ2-5; TRBD1 aligns across 7 bases. V gave up 1 base and J gave up 1 base; unmatched junction bases: 0. Per the germline V gene, CDR1 is LNHNV and CDR2 is YYDKDF (reference sequence). CDR3 length: 14 amino acids. The DNA for the CDR3 is TGTGCCACCAGCAGAGGGGACAGCCAAGAGACCCAGTACTTC. Its protein is CATSRGDSQETQYF.

This clonotype appeared many times. The rearrangement links TRBV6-1 to TRBJ1-2, with 7 positions matching TRBD1. V lost 7 bases to trimming and J lost 3 bases; unmatched junction nucleotides: 5. The CDR3 covers 13 residues. Per germline, CDR1 MNHNS and CDR2 SASEGT. In nucleotides, the CDR3 is TGTGCCAGCAACCAGGGGGGTGACTATGGCTACACCTTC. It translates to CASNQGGDYGYTF.

This clonotype has ten or more counts. The V call is TRBV2, the J call TRBJ2-7, with D perhaps given as TRBD1 or TRBD2 (5 bases each). Trimming left V 5 bases short and J 2 bases short, with 16 bases between. The CDR3 runs 15 residues. Germline V lookup: CDR1 SNHLY, CDR2 FYNNEI. The CDR3 protein is CASSKTGTSAYEQYF. In DNA form, the CDR3 reads TGTGCCAGCAGTAAAACCGGGACCTCAGCCTACGAGCAGTACTTC.

The table lists this clonotype with many counts. The chain recombines TRBV6-2 or TRBV6-3 with TRBJ1-1, with D unresolved. The CDR3 totals 16 residues. Trimming shortened V by 0 bases and J by 2 bases, and 13 bases separated the two germline ends. The V gene's germline CDR1 is MNHEY and CDR2 SVGEGT. The CDR3 is CASSYSRSLLNTEAFF. As DNA, the CDR3 is TGTGCCAGCAGTTACTCGAGATCTCTACTCAACACTGAAGCTTTCTTT.